This T cell receptor (beta chain) was recorded in a study of T-cell reconstitution after alpha-beta-depleted transplantation in children. The TCRbeta library incorporated unique molecular identifiers. TCRdb re-called the PCR reads through MiXCR, storing one row per CDR3 protein. The sample carries 600,000 to 700,000 distinct CDR3 sequences, about 15% recorded once. This clonotype appeared once. The sequence derives from a human donor who donated a stem cell graft to a child with acute myeloid leukemia. The sample here was PBMCs from the stem cell graft donor, taken from the stem cell graft.

The CDR3 DNA sequence: TGTGCCAGCAGTTACTCAGGGGTCAAGGGGGGGAATGAGCAGTTCTTC. Translating it yields CASSYSGVKGGNEQFF. This sequence joins TRBV6-2 or TRBV6-3 and TRBJ2-1; possible D gene TRBD2, 7 bases. This CDR3 spans 16 amino acids. V lost 0 bases and J 7 bases, leaving 16 bases between the germline ends. Germline CDR1 and CDR2: MNHEY and SVGEGT.